These 10 T cell receptor beta chains came from one sample sequenced in a study of blood T cell repertoires in COVID-19. Repertoires were generated with immunoSEQ multiplex PCR, while TCRdb's copy carries only in-frame clones and drops some. The sample has 250,000 or so clones, roughly 86% seen once. The sample consisted of peripheral blood. Every receptor here comes from a woman under 40 with acute or convalescent COVID-19.

The J gene is TRBJ2-7, the V gene TRBV12-5; D gene unclear. V shed 1 base and J shed 0 bases, with 7 bases lying between them. Germline CDR1 is LGHNT and CDR2 is FRNRAP. This CDR3 contains 14 residues. The CDR3 nucleotides read TGTGCTAGTGGTTTGGGTGGCACCTCCTACGAGCAGTACTTC. Translated: CASGLGGTSYEQYF.

The chain combines TRBV29-1 with TRBJ1-2, with D perhaps TRBD1 (6 bases). CDR1 is SQVTM and CDR2 is ANQGSEA in the germline V gene. CDR3 length: 11 amino acids. Trimming cost V 6 bases and J 5 bases, with 10 bases left between them. The CDR3, as DNA: TGCAGCGTACGACAGGTTTATGGCTACACCTTC. It specifies CSVRQVYGYTF.

The chain joins TRBV4-3 to TRBJ1-4; a possible D gene is TRBD1 (6 bases). This CDR3 has 15 amino acids. Germline values: CDR1 LGHNA, CDR2 YSLEER. The V end was cut by 3 bases, the J end by 6 bases, with 14 bases between. The CDR3, as DNA: TGCGCCAGCAGCCAGACCGGGACAAAGGATGAAAAACTGTTTTTT. Its protein product is CASSQTGTKDEKLFF.

J is TRBJ2-1 and V is TRBV18; no clear D. The germline gives CDR1 KGHSH, CDR2 LQKENI. The V gene lost 0 bases and the J gene lost 6 bases, with 12 bases spanning the gap. The CDR3 extends over 15 amino acids. Written as DNA, the CDR3 is TGTGCCAGCTCACCACCAAGCGAACGAGGCAATGAGCAGTTCTTC. Its protein product is CASSPPSERGNEQFF. Full variable domain (rest looked up from reference TRBV18 and TRBJ2-1): NAGVMQNPRHLVRRRGQEARLRCSPMKGHSHVYWYRQLPEEGLKFMVYLQKENIIDESGMPKERFSAEFPKEGPSILRIQQVVRGDSAAYFCASSPPSERGNEQFFGPGTRLTVL.

The chain employs TRBV27 and TRBJ1-3; no clear D gene. This CDR3 comprises 14 residues. Trimming left V 3 bases short and J 4 bases short, with 10 bases between. Germline CDR1 reads MNHEY; CDR2 reads SMNVEV (reference sequence). CDR3 region: CASSLTPGGNTIYF. In nucleotides, the CDR3 is TGTGCCAGCAGTTTGACACCAGGAGGAAACACCATATATTTT.

The V gene is TRBV19, the J gene TRBJ2-7; 7 bases line up with TRBD2. This CDR3 spans 14 amino acids. The trim removed 7 bases at V and 0 bases at J, leaving 6 bases unmatched. Per germline, CDR1 LNHDA and CDR2 SQIVND (reference sequence). CDR3: CASMERGSSYEQYF. DNA of the CDR3: TGTGCCAGTATGGAGCGGGGAAGCTCCTACGAGCAGTACTTC. The whole variable domain, filled in from reference TRBV19 and TRBJ2-7, reads DGGITQSPKYLFRKEGQNVTLSCEQNLNHDAMYWYRQDPGQGLRLIYYSQIVNDFQKGDIAEGYSVSREKKESFPLTVTSAQKNPTAFYLCASMERGSSYEQYFGPGTRLTVT.

This clone has a handful of counts. This chain connects TRBV5-4 to TRBJ2-7, with 9 bases aligning to TRBD1. The trim removed 4 bases at V and 3 bases at J, leaving 8 bases unmatched. The CDR3 is 15 residues long. In germline, CDR1 is SGHNT, CDR2 YYREEE (reference sequence). Here the CDR3 reads CASSTAGQGLYEQYF. The CDR3 DNA is TGTGCCAGCAGCACTGCAGGACAGGGGCTCTACGAGCAGTACTTC.

V and J are TRBV30 and TRBJ2-3; the match to TRBD2 covers 11 bases. V lost 0 bases, J lost 5 bases, and 4 bases stayed unmatched. This CDR3 spans 15 amino acids. Germline lookup yields CDR1 GTSNPN and CDR2 SVGIG (reference sequence). The CDR3 region is CAWSVLAGVRDTQYF. The CDR3 DNA is TGTGCCTGGAGTGTACTAGCGGGAGTCCGAGATACGCAGTATTTT.

This clone is a singleton in its sample. This sequence joins TRBV27 and TRBJ2-1, with TRBD2 matching over 14 bases. This CDR3 has 20 amino acids. Germline values: CDR1 MNHEY, CDR2 SMNVEV (reference sequence). V shed 8 bases and J 1 base; nucleotides not matched to a gene: 16. CDR3 amino acids: CASSLSPGLAGVGSYNEQFF. CDR3 nucleotides: TGTGCCAGCTCCCTGAGTCCGGGACTAGCGGGAGTGGGGTCCTACAATGAGCAGTTCTTC.

The J gene is TRBJ1-2, the V gene TRBV19; 8 bases align to TRBD1. The trim removed 4 bases at V and 6 bases at J, leaving 4 bases unmatched. Per germline, CDR1 LNHDA and CDR2 SQIVND (reference sequence). CDR3 size: 13 residues. The CDR3 is CASSRGQVDGYTF. CDR3 DNA sequence: TGTGCCAGTAGTAGGGGACAGGTTGATGGCTACACCTTC.